This passage covers 32 T cell receptor beta chains from one sample sequenced in a study of blood T cell repertoires in COVID-19 (dated by TCRdb to the early 2020s). Library method: the immunoSEQ multiplex PCR assay. The clones in this table, taken by TCRdb from immuneACCESS, are in-frame only. Not every clone is retained; where verified, under half of the shortfall comes from an unresolved V gene, and the cause of the rest is unknown. Counted in this sample were fewer than 250,000 clones; 70% to 90% of them appeared once. The biggest ten clones account for 3% of the sample. Material for sequencing was peripheral blood. These receptors were obtained from a man aged 55 to 70 with acute or convalescent COVID-19.

This rearrangement joins TRBV5-1 to TRBJ2-7; 12 nucleotides agree with TRBD1. J gave up 4 bases and V 4 bases, and 9 bases lay outside the gene matches. This CDR3 has 16 residues. CDR1 is SGHRS, CDR2 YFSETQ, per germline. The CDR3 loop reads CASSAKPGQGAYEQYF. The CDR3 DNA reads TGCGCCAGCAGCGCGAAACCGGGACAGGGGGCTTACGAGCAGTACTTC. The full variable domain, with the rest looked up from reference TRBV5-1 and TRBJ2-7, is KAGVTQTPRYLIKTRGQQVTLSCSPISGHRSVSWYQQTPGQGLQFLFEYFSETQRNKGNFPGRFSGRQFSNSRSEMNVSTLELGDSALYLCASSAKPGQGAYEQYFGPGTRLTVT.

The genes are TRBV6-5 and TRBJ2-5; 12 nucleotides match TRBD2. CDR1 is MNHEY and CDR2 is SVGAGI in the germline V gene. V lost 6 bases and J lost 9; bases outside the gene matches: 11. This CDR3 comprises 15 residues. The CDR3 bases are TGTGCCAGCAGCGACGCTAGCGGGGGGGCCGCGGCCCAGTACTTC. Residues: CASSDASGGAAAQYF.

V and J are TRBV19 and TRBJ2-7, with 9 bases aligning to TRBD1. CDR1 is LNHDA, CDR2 SQIVND, per germline (reference sequence). V shed 2 bases and J 3 bases; nucleotides not matched to a gene: 14. The CDR3 length is 18 residues. The CDR3 reads CASSILPPNPGQGYEQYF. In nucleotides, the CDR3 is TGTGCCAGTAGTATACTCCCACCCAACCCGGGACAGGGCTACGAGCAGTACTTC.

Only one count was recorded for this clone. The V and J genes are TRBV6-8 and TRBJ1-2; D perhaps matches TRBD1 (5 bases). This CDR3 has 16 residues. Germline assignment: CDR1 MNHGY and CDR2 SAAAGT. The V end was cut by 11 bases, the J end by 3 bases, with 25 bases between. The CDR3 loop is CAGGQGLQGPHYGYTF. CDR3 DNA sequence: TGTGCCGGCGGTCAGGGCCTCCAAGGTCCTCACTATGGCTACACCTTC.

This sequence joins TRBV7-5 and TRBJ1-4. TRBV7-5 is a pseudogene segment. The CDR3 is 16 residues long. The CDR3 nucleotides are TGTGCCAGGGGAGGGGTGGGGAACGCAACTAATGAAAAACTGTTTTTT. It is translated as CARGGVGNATNEKLFF.

The chain employs TRBV4-2 and TRBJ2-7, with TRBD2 matching 13 bases. This CDR3 has 15 residues. V was clipped by 1 base and J by 7 bases; unmatched bases: 4. Germline values: CDR1 LGHNA, CDR2 YNFKEQ. The CDR3 DNA reads as TGTGCCAGCAGCCAAGCGACGGGACTAGCGGGGGAGCAGTACTTC. It encodes CASSQATGLAGEQYF.

V and J are TRBV7-6 and TRBJ2-7, with 10 bases fitting TRBD1. The CDR3 covers 15 residues. With 1 base clipped from V and 5 bases from J, the junction kept 5 bases outside the gene matches. The germline V gene encodes CDR1 SGHVS and CDR2 FNYEAQ. The CDR3 protein is CASSLEGQGTNEQYF. DNA of the CDR3: TGTGCCAGCAGCTTAGAGGGACAGGGGACGAACGAGCAGTACTTC.

The sample holds many counts of this clone. The J gene is TRBJ2-3, the V gene TRBV6-4, with 9 positions matching TRBD2. With V trimmed by 0 bases and J by 4 bases, 2 bases remained unmatched. The germline CDR1 and CDR2 sequences are MRHNA and SNTAGT. The CDR3 extends over 15 amino acids. The CDR3 coding sequence is TGTGCCAGCAGTGACTCTAGCGGGGGCCCAGATACGCAGTATTTT. This encodes CASSDSSGGPDTQYF.

This chain joins TRBV3-1 (or the pseudogene TRBV3-2) and TRBJ2-3, with a weak D call TRBD2 (5 bases). Trimming stripped 1 base from V and 1 base from J, with 12 bases between. CDR3 size: 16 residues. Germline assignment: CDR1 LGHDT and CDR2 YNNKEL (reference sequence). The CDR3 DNA sequence: TGTGCCAGCAGCCAAGGATCTAGCTGGGGCACAGATACGCAGTATTTT. Translated, it gives CASSQGSSWGTDTQYF.

Ten or more counts support this clone. V and J are TRBV12-3 or TRBV12-4 and TRBJ1-4, with D unresolved. The V and J ends lost 7 bases and 7 bases respectively, with 10 bases between them. This CDR3 contains 12 residues. DNA for the CDR3: TGTGCCAGCACCCAATTCGGTGAAAAACTGTTTTTT. Its protein is CASTQFGEKLFF.

The rearrangement joins TRBV5-1 to TRBJ1-2, with a weak D call TRBD1 (6 bases). V lost 4 bases and J lost 4, with 8 bases in between. CDR1 is SGHRS, CDR2 YFSETQ, per germline. This CDR3 is built from 12 residues. The CDR3 protein is CASSRDTYGYTF. The CDR3 DNA reads as TGCGCCAGCAGCCGGGACACCTATGGCTACACCTTC.

The chain recombines TRBV29-1 with TRBJ2-4; TRBD1 might be the D (6 bases). The V gene's germline CDR1 is SQVTM and CDR2 ANQGSEA. CDR3 length: 15 residues. Deletions cut 4 bases from V and 5 bases from J, with 18 bases between. The CDR3 DNA sequence: TGCAGCGTTGTCGGACACCACAGGGACCAAAACATTCAGTACTTC. Translation gives CSVVGHHRDQNIQYF.

The sample holds a few counts of this clone. The V gene is TRBV4-2, the J gene TRBJ2-1; 10 bases align to TRBD1. Germline V gene lookup returns CDR1 LGHNA and CDR2 YNFKEQ. The CDR3 consists of 14 residues. The trim removed 4 bases at V and 8 bases at J, leaving 5 bases unmatched. CDR3 residues: CASSPTGGRDEQFF. CDR3 DNA: TGTGCCAGCAGCCCGACAGGGGGCCGGGATGAGCAGTTCTTC.

This clone was detected only once. The chain couples TRBV5-1 to TRBJ2-7; the D gene is possibly TRBD2 (6 bases). The V end was cut by 1 base, the J end by 3 bases, with 14 bases between. The CDR3 runs 15 residues. From germline, CDR1 is SGHRS and CDR2 YFSETQ. The DNA for the CDR3 is TGCGCCAGCAGCTTGATCCGGGGAGGACACTACGAGCAGTACTTC. Its translation is CASSLIRGGHYEQYF. Combining the CDR3 with reference TRBV5-1 and TRBJ2-7 gives the whole variable domain KAGVTQTPRYLIKTRGQQVTLSCSPISGHRSVSWYQQTPGQGLQFLFEYFSETQRNKGNFPGRFSGRQFSNSRSEMNVSTLELGDSALYLCASSLIRGGHYEQYFGPGTRLTVT.

This rearrangement joins TRBV29-1 to TRBJ2-7, with no clear D. The CDR3 sequence is 12 residues long. Germline V lookup: CDR1 SQVTM, CDR2 ANQGSEA. V shed 5 bases and J shed 2 bases, with 10 bases lying between them. CDR3 bases: TGCAGCGTTTTTGACGGAGCCTACGAGCAGTACTTC. It specifies CSVFDGAYEQYF.

The V and J genes are TRBV7-6 and TRBJ1-6; D is possibly TRBD1 (6 bases). Germline CDR1 and CDR2: SGHVS and FNYEAQ. The CDR3 has 14 amino acids. V shed 5 bases and J shed 8 bases, with 13 bases lying between them. The CDR3 region has the DNA TGTGCCAGCAGCCGGGGGGGCGTGGATTCACCCCTCCACTTT. Amino acid sequence: CASSRGGVDSPLHF. Full variable domain (missing parts from reference TRBV7-6 and TRBJ1-6): GAGVSQSPRYKVTKRGQDVALRCDPISGHVSLYWYRQALGQGPEFLTYFNYEAQQDKSGLPNDRFSAERPEGSISTLTIQRTEQRDSAMYRCASSRGGVDSPLHFGNGTRLTVT.

V gene TRBV5-6 combines with J gene TRBJ1-1, with TRBD1 matching over 9 bases. J was trimmed by 0 bases and V by 1 base; bases with no gene match: 7. CDR1 and CDR2 from the germline V gene are SGHDT and YYEEEE. The CDR3 sequence is 17 residues long. The CDR3 loop reads CASSLLGQGRMNTEAFF. The CDR3 coding sequence is TGTGCCAGCAGCTTGTTGGGACAGGGCCGAATGAACACTGAAGCTTTCTTT.

The chain employs TRBV27 and TRBJ2-5; TRBD1 might be the D (6 bases). The CDR3 runs to 14 residues. Trimming removed 6 bases from V and 5 bases from J, with 16 bases in between. Germline V gene lookup returns CDR1 MNHEY and CDR2 SMNVEV (reference sequence). CDR3 bases: TGTGCCAGCAGAAGGTACAGGGATGTGGAGACCCAGTACTTC. Protein product: CASRRYRDVETQYF.

The chain recombines TRBV3-1 (or the pseudogene TRBV3-2) with TRBJ1-2, with 8 nucleotides matching TRBD1. With 7 bases clipped from V and 9 bases from J, the junction kept 13 bases outside the gene matches. Germline V gene sequence: CDR1 LGHDT, CDR2 YNNKEL (reference sequence). CDR3 size: 14 residues. CDR3 in amino acids: CASTPGTGEGSYTF. The CDR3 DNA reads as TGTGCCAGCACCCCAGGGACAGGAGAGGGGAGCTACACCTTC.

The chain joins TRBV11-2 to TRBJ2-5; TRBD1 is a possible D gene (5 bases). With 1 base removed from V and 5 bases from J, the gap between germline ends came to 17 bases. There are 16 residues in the CDR3. Germline CDR1 and CDR2: SGHAT and FQNNGV. CDR3 DNA sequence: TGTGCCAGCAGCTTAGGCGCAGGGTTTCTTGGGGAGACCCAGTACTTC. Residues: CASSLGAGFLGETQYF. Full variable domain (remainder filled in from reference TRBV11-2 and TRBJ2-5): EAGVAQSPRYKIIEKRQSVAFWCNPISGHATLYWYQQILGQGPKLLIQFQNNGVVDDSQLPKDRFSAERLKGVDSTLKIQPAKLEDSAVYLCASSLGAGFLGETQYFGPGTRLLVL.

Only a few counts were recorded for this clone. Here the CDR3 reads CASSQIGLAGNNEQFF. As DNA, the CDR3 is TGTGCCAGCAGCCAAATTGGACTAGCGGGGAACAATGAGCAGTTCTTC. V usage is TRBV3-1 (or the pseudogene TRBV3-2) and J usage is TRBJ2-1; TRBD2 agrees at 12 bases. Losses at the gene ends were 2 bases for V and 5 bases for J; bases not matched to a gene: 4. Germline V lookup: CDR1 LGHDT, CDR2 YNNKEL (reference sequence). The CDR3 length is 16 residues.

V and J are TRBV2 and TRBJ1-4; no reliable D call. The V gene lost 8 bases and the J gene lost 0 bases, with 10 bases spanning the gap. The CDR3 is 14 residues long. Germline assignment: CDR1 SNHLY and CDR2 FYNNEI. CDR3 DNA: TGTGCCAGCGGAACAGACGCAACTAATGAAAAACTGTTTTTT. This gives the protein CASGTDATNEKLFF.

J is TRBJ2-1 and V is TRBV6-5; the match to TRBD1 covers 7 bases. Germline CDR1 and CDR2: MNHEY and SVGAGI. With 2 bases clipped from V and 8 bases from J, the junction kept 3 bases outside the gene matches. The CDR3 is 13 residues long. The CDR3 spells CASSYPGTDEQFF. The CDR3 region has the DNA TGTGCCAGCAGTTACCCAGGGACAGATGAGCAGTTCTTC.

The rearrangement joins TRBV28 to TRBJ1-2, with TRBD1 as a possible D gene (6 bases). CDR1 and CDR2 (germline): MDHEN, SYDVKM. V was trimmed by 5 bases and J by 1 base, leaving 14 bases between them. CDR3 size: 15 residues. CDR3: CASSMRTVLNYGYTF. The CDR3 DNA sequence: TGTGCCAGCAGTATGCGGACAGTTCTTAACTATGGCTACACCTTC.

The rearrangement links TRBV6-5 to TRBJ2-7; 10 nucleotides align to TRBD2. This CDR3 contains 15 residues. Germline V gives CDR1 MNHEY, CDR2 SVGAGI. Germline trimming cut 6 bases from V and 0 bases from J; bases unmatched to any gene: 5. The CDR3 sequence is CASRTSGESSYEQYF. The CDR3 DNA follows: TGTGCCAGCAGAACTAGCGGGGAGAGCTCCTACGAGCAGTACTTC.

The chain carries TRBV7-9 and TRBJ1-1; 10 nucleotides match TRBD1. The CDR3 extends over 16 amino acids. The V segment lost 3 bases and the J segment 3 bases; nucleotides outside the gene matches: 7. Germline-derived CDR1 and CDR2 are SEHNR and FQNEAQ (reference sequence). In nucleotides, the CDR3 is TGTGCCAGCAGCTTGCGACAGGGGGCGCGGGACACTGAAGCTTTCTTT. The encoded protein is CASSLRQGARDTEAFF.

V gene TRBV9 combines with J gene TRBJ1-4, with TRBD1 as a possible D gene (5 bases). V was pared by 0 bases and J by 0 bases, with 9 bases between. Germline V gene data show CDR1 as SGDLS and CDR2 as YYNGEE. The CDR3 contains 16 residues. The CDR3 bases are TGTGCCAGCAGCGTAGCCGGGGGTGCAACTAATGAAAAACTGTTTTTT. Amino acids: CASSVAGGATNEKLFF. Using reference TRBV9 and TRBJ1-4 for the parts outside the CDR3, the full variable domain is DSGVTQTPKHLITATGQRVTLRCSPRSGDLSVYWYQQSLDQGLQFLIQYYNGEERAKGNILERFSAQQFPDLHSELNLSSLELGDSALYFCASSVAGGATNEKLFFGSGTQLSVL.

The V gene is TRBV5-8, the J gene TRBJ2-7; 7 bases are a match to TRBD1. The J segment lost 3 bases and the V segment lost 3 bases, leaving 6 bases of the junction unmatched. There are 14 residues in the CDR3. Germline V gene data show CDR1 as SGHTS and CDR2 as YDEGEE. CDR3 sequence: CASSWGQRRYEQYF. The DNA for the CDR3 is TGTGCCAGCAGCTGGGGACAGAGGCGCTACGAGCAGTACTTC.

The chain recombines TRBV19 with TRBJ1-4; no definite D call. The CDR3 consists of 15 residues. The germline V gene has CDR1 LNHDA and CDR2 SQIVND (reference sequence). V gave up 8 bases and J gave up 7 bases, with 20 bases separating them. CDR3 loop: CASSDSGGPGEKLFF. The CDR3 nucleotides read TGTGCCAGTTCTGACTCAGGAGGACCGGGTGAAAAACTGTTTTTT.

This clone is a singleton in its sample. CDR3 in amino acids: CASTATGGRTYEQYF. The DNA for the CDR3 is TGTGCCAGCACCGCGACAGGGGGCAGGACCTACGAGCAGTACTTC. V usage is TRBV28 and J usage is TRBJ2-7; 10 positions match TRBD1. V shed 7 bases and J 2 bases; nucleotides not matched to a gene: 8. CDR3 length: 15 amino acids. Germline loops: CDR1 MDHEN, CDR2 SYDVKM. Complete variable domain (other parts from reference TRBV28 and TRBJ2-7): DVKVTQSSRYLVKRTGEKVFLECVQDMDHENMFWYRQDPGLGLRLIYFSYDVKMKEKGDIPEGYSVSREKKERFSLILESASTNQTSMYLCASTATGGRTYEQYFGPGTRLTVT.

The V and J genes are TRBV5-1 and TRBJ2-1; D might be TRBD1 (7 bases). From germline, CDR1 is SGHRS and CDR2 YFSETQ. Trimming took 6 bases from V and 7 from J, leaving 17 bases between them. The CDR3 spans 14 residues. CDR3 protein: CASTILEGANEQFF. DNA for the CDR3: TGCGCCAGCACCATACTGGAGGGGGCGAATGAGCAGTTCTTC.

The genes are TRBV7-2 and TRBJ2-7, with a weak D call TRBD2 (7 bases). The germline V and J ends were trimmed by 5 bases and 1 base, with 18 bases remaining between them. CDR3 size: 16 residues. Germline V gene data show CDR1 as SGHTA and CDR2 as FQGNSA. This chain's CDR3 is CASSVGDKGGSYEQYF. The CDR3 DNA reads TGTGCCAGCAGCGTAGGCGATAAGGGGGGGTCCTACGAGCAGTACTTC.